This TCR beta chain was sequenced for a study of T-cell memory formation after mild COVID-19. Whole-study context: TCR clustering was largely donor specific. Findings of the study overall: CD4+ contracting clones were mainly CM and EM; CD8+ ones, EMRA. Contracting clones from day 15 to 85 showed balanced CD4/CD8; later expanders favored CD4+.

A note on this clonotype: As yet, its antigen is unknown.

Constant-segment-primed 5'RACE gave TCR alpha and TCR beta cDNA libraries with sample barcodes and UMIs. One entry per CDR3 protein, called by TCRdb with MiXCR from the 5' RACE reads. Here the sample spans roughly 600,000 distinct CDR3 sequences, roughly 18% being singletons. The sequence was collected from an adult woman who had mild COVID-19 (a few samples of this study predate the infection). Cell type and time point are not known. Input material: PBMCs or a T cell subset sorted from them (not recorded which).

This chain's CDR3 is CASSKSNEQFF. In nucleotides, the CDR3 is TGTGCCAGCAGCAAATCAAATGAGCAGTTCTTC. The chain recombines TRBV6-2 or TRBV6-3 with TRBJ2-1; the D is unclear. This CDR3 region has 11 residues. Trimming removed 6 bases at V and 7 bases at J, with 7 bases between. Germline V gene lookup returns CDR1 MNHEY and CDR2 SVGEGT.